This TCR beta chain derives from a study of blood T cell repertoires in COVID-19. Study-level background: The United States, Italy and Spain provided the acute and convalescent COVID-19 samples.

Someone with COVID-19 had been met by exposed participants within 2 weeks before study entry. As processed by the authors: Estimates of nucleated cell counts were drawn from the amplification of reference gene primers. The protocol was immunoSEQ multiplex PCR, while the TCRdb copy is restricted to in-frame clones and leaves out a portion. That table furnishes V, J and clone size, whereas the DNA furnished D and trimming. The repertoire includes approximately 260,000 clones, around 83% of them detected once, and 6.6% sits in the top ten. The table lists this clone with a count of one. V lost 2 bases, J lost 2 bases, and 10 bases lay in between. CDR1 is SGHTA and CDR2 is FQGNSA in the germline V gene. There are 14 residues in the CDR3.

Material: PBMCs or T cells enriched from blood (not recorded which). This TCR was sampled from a woman between 50 and 59 years old who had been exposed to COVID-19. The chain combines TRBV7-2 with TRBJ2-7; D might be TRBD1 (6 bases). As DNA, the CDR3 is TGTGCCAGCAGCTTACTACAGGGCACCTACGAGCAGTACTTC. This encodes CASSLLQGTYEQYF.